The 16 T cell receptor beta chains below were found in one sample sequenced in a study of siplizumab effects on memory and regulatory T cells. These receptors have no known antigen. Cells from the mixed lymphocyte reaction underwent coculture for under seven days at 37 degrees C. Produced via immunoSEQ multiplex PCR; TCRdb's table is partial and in-frame only. Of over 14,000 clones in the sample, approximately 49% are singletons; the top ten hold about 9.4%. Sequencing was carried out using CFSE-low (dividing) CD4+ T cells sorted from an allogeneic mixed lymphocyte reaction. Every receptor here comes from a human donor in good health; the cells came from an allogeneic mixed lymphocyte reaction.

The chain combines TRBV11-2 with TRBJ2-2; TRBD2 aligns across 9 bases. With V trimmed by 6 bases and J by 1 base, 0 bases remained unmatched. CDR1 and CDR2 from the germline V gene are SGHAT and FQNNGV. The length of the CDR3 is 14 residues. Here the CDR3 DNA reads TGTGCCAGCAGGACTAGCGGGAACACCGGGGAGCTGTTTTTT. This gives the protein CASRTSGNTGELFF.

The chain joins TRBV11-2 to TRBJ1-6, with 9 bases identical to TRBD1. Unmatched junction bases numbered 7, after V lost 2 bases and J lost 17 bases. Germline CDR1 reads SGHAT; CDR2 reads FQNNGV. CDR3 length: 13 residues. CDR3 DNA sequence: TGTGCCAGCAGCTTATCCGTGGACAGGGGAATCCACTTT. Translated, it gives CASSLSVDRGIHF. The full variable domain, in which reference TRBV11-2 and TRBJ1-6 provide the parts outside the CDR3, is EAGVAQSPRYKIIEKRQSVAFWCNPISGHATLYWYQQILGQGPKLLIQFQNNGVVDDSQLPKDRFSAERLKGVDSTLKIQPAKLEDSAVYLCASSLSVDRGIHFGNGTRLTVT.

There are a few counts of this clone. The V and J genes are TRBV7-2 and TRBJ2-5; perhaps TRBD2 as D (5 bases). The ends were cut back, 5 bases at V and 5 bases at J, with 18 bases in the middle. This CDR3 region has 15 residues. The germline V gene encodes CDR1 SGHTA and CDR2 FQGNSA. This CDR3 reads CASSPGLRTGETQYF. In DNA, the CDR3 is TGTGCCAGCAGCCCAGGACTGAGGACGGGGGAGACCCAGTACTTC.

This clone is labeled as medium-sized (0.01 to 0.1%). The rearrangement links TRBV2 to TRBJ1-2; 7 positions match TRBD1. Germline V CDR1 and CDR2: SNHLY, FYNNEI. Trimming cost V 4 bases and J 3 bases; bases outside gene matches: 2. This CDR3 has 13 amino acids. CDR3 DNA: TGTGCCAGCAGTGGGGACAGCTACTATGGCTACACCTTC. This sequence encodes CASSGDSYYGYTF.

V and J are TRBV9 and TRBJ1-2, with 8 bases fitting TRBD1. CDR3 length: 16 residues. CDR1 is SGDLS, CDR2 YYNGEE, per germline. Trimming cost V 4 bases and J 4 bases; bases outside gene matches: 12. The CDR3 DNA is TGTGCCAGCAGCCCAGGGGGCCGGGGGGCGCTCTATGGCTACACCTTC. It specifies CASSPGGRGALYGYTF.

This chain's CDR3 is CASSLGGTGDYEQYF. The CDR3 region has the DNA TGCGCCAGCAGTCTTGGGGGGACAGGGGACTACGAGCAGTACTTC. This chain joins TRBV5-1 and TRBJ2-7; 10 bases map to TRBD1. Germline-derived CDR1 and CDR2 are SGHRS and YFSETQ. After removal of 5 bases from V and 3 bases from J, the junction contained 8 bases not matched to a gene. CDR3 length equals 15 residues.

This clone is medium-sized by share. V usage is TRBV18 and J usage is TRBJ1-6; D not resolved. There are 13 residues in the CDR3. V lost 3 bases and J 8 bases, leaving 8 bases between the germline ends. Germline V gene sequence: CDR1 KGHSH, CDR2 LQKENI. CDR3 in DNA: TGTGCCAGCTCACCGACTAGGGATTCACCCCTCCACTTT. Protein sequence: CASSPTRDSPLHF.

The V and J genes are TRBV2 and TRBJ2-7; the D call may be TRBD1 or TRBD2 (5 bases each). The V end lost 7 bases, the J end lost 3 bases, and 13 bases lay between the germline ends. Germline values: CDR1 SNHLY, CDR2 FYNNEI. The CDR3 runs to 13 residues. The CDR3 DNA sequence: TGTGCCAGCAACGGGGACGGTATCTACGAGCAGTACTTC. Amino acids: CASNGDGIYEQYF.

Within the sample, this clone is medium-sized. The rearrangement uses TRBV10-2 and TRBJ1-5; 7 nucleotides line up with TRBD1. Germline CDR1 is WSHSY and CDR2 is SAAADI. The CDR3 consists of 14 residues. J gave up 4 bases and V 0 bases, and 0 bases lay outside the gene matches. CDR3 DNA: TGCGCCAGCAGTGAGTCGACAGGGAATCAGCCCCAGCATTTT. Encoded protein: CASSESTGNQPQHF.

The chain joins TRBV2 to TRBJ2-4; 9 bases map to TRBD1. CDR1 SNHLY and CDR2 FYNNEI come from the germline V gene. This CDR3 spans 17 amino acids. V was pared by 0 bases and J by 3 bases, with 6 bases of the junction left unmatched. In nucleotides, the CDR3 is TGTGCCAGCAGTGAAGCCCCAACAGGGGGCGGCAAAAACATTCAGTACTTC. Residues: CASSEAPTGGGKNIQYF.

This clone is medium-sized within its sample. Here the CDR3 reads CASSVVSASGNTIYF. The CDR3 coding sequence is TGTGCCAGCAGCGTGGTAAGCGCCTCTGGAAACACCATATATTTT. The rearrangement joins TRBV7-9 to TRBJ1-3; unclear D gene. V lost 5 bases and J lost 0, with 11 bases in between. CDR1 is SEHNR, CDR2 FQNEAQ, per germline (reference sequence). The CDR3 sequence is 15 residues long.

The rearrangement uses TRBV5-1 and TRBJ2-5; D is perhaps TRBD2 (6 bases). The V gene's germline CDR1 is SGHRS and CDR2 YFSETQ. The V and J ends lost 4 bases and 4 bases respectively, with 20 bases between them. CDR3 length: 16 amino acids. CDR3 DNA sequence: TGCGCCAGCAGCAAAAATAATCCGGGGGTCGTAGAGACCCAGTACTTC. Its translation is CASSKNNPGVVETQYF.

This clone was detected only a few times. This chain uses TRBV7-9 with TRBJ1-2; 7 positions match TRBD1. The V and J ends lost 5 bases and 4 bases, in that order; junction bases with no gene match: 13. CDR1 and CDR2 from the germline V gene are SEHNR and FQNEAQ (reference sequence). This CDR3 region has 16 residues. The CDR3 coding sequence is TGTGCCAGCAGCAAGGGACAGCAGGGGTCGGTCTATGGCTACACCTTC. Amino acids: CASSKGQQGSVYGYTF.

The V call is TRBV9, the J call TRBJ2-5, with 7 bases fitting TRBD2. There are 14 residues in the CDR3. CDR1 and CDR2 (germline): SGDLS, YYNGEE. V was clipped by 0 bases and J by 7 bases; unmatched bases: 6. This chain's CDR3 is CASSVDREARTQYF. Written as DNA, the CDR3 is TGTGCCAGCAGCGTAGATCGGGAGGCAAGGACCCAGTACTTC.

The CDR3 DNA sequence: TGTGCCAGCAGCTTAAACACAGGGGACCTGGGCGAGCAGTACTTC. Encoded protein: CASSLNTGDLGEQYF. V gene TRBV7-3 combines with J gene TRBJ2-7; 7 bases are shared with TRBD1. Germline CDR1 reads SGHTA; CDR2 reads FQGTGA. The CDR3 covers 15 residues. Trimming took 1 base from V and 6 from J; bases not matched to a gene: 9.

The gene calls are TRBV19 and TRBJ2-5, with 8 bases matching TRBD1. The DNA end is a closer match to TRBJ2-7, so the J assignment may be wrong. Germline loops: CDR1 LNHDA, CDR2 SQIVND (reference sequence). This CDR3 has 15 amino acids. CDR3 sequence reads: CASSMRGQGTYEQYF. The CDR3 DNA follows: TGTGCCAGTAGTATGAGAGGACAGGGCACCTACGAGCAGTACTTC.